A selection of T cell receptor beta chains follows, all from one sample in a study of graft-versus-host responses after intestinal transplantation. The assay was immunoSEQ multiplex PCR, and TCRdb's table has in-frame clones only and misses some. The sample lists 33,000 or so clones, over 85% seen once, with about 0.8% in the top ten. The material sequenced was PBMCs, taken 16 days after intestinal transplant. These receptors were obtained from a human patient who received an intestinal transplant, so some T cells may come from the graft donor. Both conserved end residues are trimmed from each CDR3. A D gene is named only where the DNA matches it firmly.

CDR3 protein: ASSSTQTGVGPSEQY
J gene: TRBJ2-7
D gene: TRBD1
V gene: TRBV27

CDR3 protein: ASSGNRSKRGYSPLH
J gene: TRBJ1-6
D gene: -
V gene: TRBV2

CDR3 protein: ASSVPGNEQF
J gene: TRBJ2-1
D gene: -
V gene: TRBV9

CDR3 protein: ATSRDLGEQY
J gene: TRBJ2-7
D gene: -
V gene: TRBV15

CDR3 protein: ASSWTTTYEQY
J gene: TRBJ2-7
D gene: -
V gene: TRBV7-2

CDR3 protein: ASSPIRSYTDTQY
J gene: TRBJ2-3
D gene: -
V gene: TRBV27

CDR3 protein: ASRQDSNQPQH
J gene: TRBJ1-5
D gene: -
V gene: TRBV27

CDR3 protein: ASSRTPGYKNPGELF
J gene: TRBJ2-2
D gene: -
V gene: TRBV4-1

CDR3 protein: ASSTLIGLGQGGNGYT
J gene: TRBJ1-2
D gene: TRBD1
V gene: TRBV28

CDR3 protein: ASSFLQVSYNEQF
J gene: TRBJ2-1
D gene: -
V gene: TRBV28

CDR3 protein: ASSPGGASQGY
J gene: TRBJ2-3
D gene: -
V gene: TRBV7-9

CDR3 protein: ASSLSPKNGELF
J gene: TRBJ2-2
D gene: -
V gene: TRBV19

CDR3 protein: ASSFWAGTDRQETQY
J gene: TRBJ2-5
D gene: TRBD1
V gene: TRBV5-1

CDR3 protein: ASSPRGDTEAF
J gene: TRBJ1-1
D gene: -
V gene: TRBV4-3

CDR3 protein: ASSQYQETQY
J gene: TRBJ2-5
D gene: -
V gene: TRBV7-6

CDR3 protein: ASSPTGRNQPQH
J gene: TRBJ1-5
D gene: TRBD1
V gene: TRBV6-6

CDR3 protein: ASLNTEAF
J gene: TRBJ1-1
D gene: -
V gene: TRBV6-1

CDR3 protein: ASSEAGMPYEQY
J gene: -
D gene: -
V gene: TRBV6-1

CDR3 protein: ASTIWLLAGGRSYNEQF
J gene: TRBJ2-1
D gene: TRBD2
V gene: TRBV7-2

CDR3 protein: ASSPGTGVYEQY
J gene: TRBJ2-7
D gene: TRBD1
V gene: TRBV5-1

CDR3 protein: ASNPDSGRDGYEQF
J gene: TRBJ2-1
D gene: TRBD2
V gene: TRBV9

CDR3 protein: ASSPRDSNYGYT
J gene: TRBJ1-2
D gene: TRBD1
V gene: TRBV6-5

CDR3 protein: ASSADRSDGNTEAF
J gene: TRBJ1-1
D gene: TRBD1
V gene: TRBV7-9

CDR3 protein: ASSQVGLAGTGELF
J gene: TRBJ2-2
D gene: -
V gene: TRBV4-3

CDR3 protein: ASSLSAYEQY
J gene: TRBJ2-7
D gene: -
V gene: TRBV5-6